This T cell receptor beta chain appears in the sequencing data of a study of identical twins listed by TCRdb under 2016. Regarding the study in general: The study deep-sequenced TCR alpha and beta repertoires from monozygotic twins, unrelated adults of various ages and cord blood to test whether fetal clonotypes persist. To rule out contamination, the twin experiments were replicated at different times with different library preparation protocols. Overall study outcomes, separate from this receptor: Out-of-frame TCR alpha sharing in monozygotic twins was systematically underestimated by recombination models, whereas sharing between unrelated individuals was in agreement with the recombination models. Compared with coincidental sharing between unrelated individuals, an excess of low generation-probability sequences was observed among out-of-frame TCR alpha sequences shared between twins. Excess twin sharing in beta out-of-frame sequences was weaker because fewer shared sequences lowered the signal-to-noise ratio. Abundant cord blood beta clonotypes carried fewer insertions; young adult naive repertoires showed a weaker similar trend, while memory repertoires showed none. Because the same donors could not be followed over many years, the conclusions relied on cross-sectional statistical analysis. Invariant T cells such as MAIT and iNKT could partly confound zero-insertion analyses, although diverse VJ usage argued against such confounding for most clonotypes.

Every donor in the study was a healthy Caucasian. Three pairs of female monozygotic twins, all aged about 18 to 30 years, made up the twin cohort. Positive isolation kits from Invitrogen were used to isolate CD4+ and CD8+ T cell populations. This clonotype showed up just a few times. Its antigen is still unknown. No per-base quality is available; no much larger clone lies one base away. The CDR3 spans 13 residues, from the cysteine through the phenylalanine. The kept DNA is CDR3 alone, 39 bases in frame from the first base. V drops 8 bases and J drops 3 bases, leaving 13 bases in between. The germline V gene provides CDR1 SGHVS and CDR2 FQNEAQ. Preparation of the library involved 5' RACE. TCRdb shows the sequencer as Illumina HiSeq 2000. Template switching introduced a universal primer binding site; the final cDNA contained a unique molecular identifier, enabling accurate counting of TCR cDNA molecules. First-strand cDNA for TCR alpha and beta chains was synthesized from specific primers in the conserved constant-segment region. To control for contamination, every cDNA library was double barcoded, receiving both a SMART-Mk sample barcode and Illumina barcodes. TruSeq adapter sequences and Illumina sample barcodes were added in two successive PCR steps. The Illumina HiSeq platform was used with custom primers to sequence TCR alpha and beta cDNA libraries. Per the source publication's procedure: MiGEC processed the raw reads to extract unique molecular identifiers, while MiXCR was used to determine the CDR3 positions. For each individual, recombination models were inferred using an EM algorithm with the repgenHMM and IGoR tools. Shared clonotypes were analyzed with the tcR package in R, and sharing was normalized by the product of cloneset sizes. To study raw recombination free of thymic and clonal selection effects, out-of-frame nonproductive sequences were analyzed. TCRdb passed the public sequencing reads through fastp at Q25 and MiXCR, retaining productive beta sequences. Rows matching on CDR3 protein sequence are summarized as one entry with the most common DNA and genes. The V and J calls shown here were made by TCRdb, not taken from the authors' results. For this sample there are 210,000 or so distinct CDR3 sequences; about a sixth appear just once. The leading ten clones occupy 35% to 45% of the sample.

This sample was shared with a second study, whose subject was T cells expressing NK-cell markers. The second study's paper adds: TCR beta-chain repertoires were profiled in sorted CD3+CD56+NKG2C+, CD3+CD56+NKG2C- and CD3+CD56-NKG2C+ T-cell subsets from about 8 donors. Among the eight sequenced donors, only one was HCMV-seronegative, while the other seven were HCMV-seropositive. To restrict sorting to alphabetaTCR-expressing T cells, an anti-gammadeltaTCR antibody was added in several experiments. For 5 or 6 donors, the dominant CD3+CD56+NKG2C+ clonotypes were among the top 10 CD8+ clonotypes and accounted for about 1.0-7.5% of CD8+ T cells. Those dominant clonotypes were again the most abundant among CD3+CD56-NKG2C+ cells in four donors, at about 28.3-60.1%. Whether the expanded NKG2C-expressing T cell clones were specific for HCMV antigens remained unclear. The study sequenced eight donors, all healthy volunteers chosen at random: three men and five women. HCMV serostatus was determined by detecting HCMV-specific IgG in serum with a commercial ELISA kit. MIGEC handled demultiplexing of the reads and grouping by UMI, while MiTCR was used to assemble and quantify clonotypes. Only TCR cDNA sequences supported by at least two reads were kept to exclude erroneous sequences. The tcR package was used for downstream repertoire analysis, and clonotypes were matched between fractions using CDR3 nucleotide sequence together with V segment. VDJmatch was used to annotate antigen specificity against VDJdb, with one amino acid substitution in CDR3 permitted.

The TCR comes from a woman between 18 and 30 years old in good health. The rearranged segments are TRBV7-8 and TRBJ2-5, with the D gene not confidently named. The sequencing sample was made of CD8+ T cells sorted from blood. The CDR3: CASGTRLEETQYF. DNA sequence: TGTGCCAGCGGTACCAGGCTCGAAGAGACCCAGTACTTC. Supplemented by the reference TRBV7-8 and TRBJ2-5 proteins around the CDR3, the complete variable domain is GAGVSQSPRYKVAKRGQDVALRCDPISGHVSLFWYQQALGQGPEFLTYFQNEAQLDKSGLPSDRFFAERPEGSVSTLKIQRTQQEDSAVYLCASGTRLEETQYFGPGTRLLVL.